Following are 21 T cell receptor beta chains from one sample sequenced in a study of blood T cells in healthy people across ages. Together with a sample-barcoded 5' primer, a J-beta primer mix was included in a second PCR lasting roughly 7 to 11 cycles. TCRdb re-called the 5' RACE reads through MiXCR, storing one row per CDR3 protein. This sample has 1.5 million or so distinct CDR3 sequences, with around 42% found just once. Sequencing input: blood. These receptors came from a woman between 18 and 30 years old in good health.

V and J are TRBV10-1 and TRBJ1-2; D is unclear. Germline V CDR1 and CDR2: WNHNN, SYGVQD (reference sequence). The CDR3 consists of 11 residues. V lost 3 bases and J 5 bases, leaving 4 bases between the germline ends. Here the CDR3 reads CASSDQYGYTF. For the CDR3, the DNA is TGCGCCAGCAGTGACCAGTATGGCTACACCTTC.

This clonotype was detected many times. The chain uses TRBV20-1 and TRBJ1-1; D is undetermined. Germline V gene lookup returns CDR1 DFQATT and CDR2 SNEGSKA (reference sequence). The CDR3 contains 13 residues. The V and J ends lost 0 bases and 4 bases respectively, with 9 bases between them. CDR3 DNA sequence: TGCAGTGCTAGAGATAGCCAGGTCACTGAAGCTTTCTTT. It specifies CSARDSQVTEAFF.

The chain carries TRBV4-1 and TRBJ1-5, with 7 bases fitting TRBD1. Germline values: CDR1 MGHRA, CDR2 YSYEKL. The CDR3 totals 15 residues. The J segment lost 5 bases and the V segment lost 4 bases, leaving 8 bases of the junction unmatched. The chain's CDR3 is CASSLGGTAHQPQHF. CDR3 in DNA: TGCGCCAGCAGCCTTGGCGGGACAGCCCATCAGCCCCAGCATTTT.

Only a few counts were recorded for this clonotype. The chain uses TRBV5-6 and TRBJ1-2, with TRBD1 matching over 9 bases. The germline V gene encodes CDR1 SGHDT and CDR2 YYEEEE. The length of the CDR3 is 15 residues. The V gene end was trimmed by 4 bases and the J gene end by 4 bases; junction bases not matched to a gene: 8. The CDR3 DNA follows: TGTGCCAGCAGCCTAACGGGACAGGGACTCTATGGCTACACCTTC. Translation gives CASSLTGQGLYGYTF.

The V call is TRBV6-1, the J call TRBJ1-5; 7 bases agree with TRBD1. V was clipped by 3 bases and J by 2 bases; unmatched bases: 4. This CDR3 is 15 amino acids long. Germline CDR1 reads MNHNS; CDR2 reads SASEGT. CDR3 residues: CASSDRGPGNQPQHF. The DNA for the CDR3 is TGTGCCAGCAGTGATAGGGGGCCCGGCAATCAGCCCCAGCATTTT.

This sequence joins TRBV7-6 and TRBJ1-4; 8 bases map to TRBD1. Germline V gives CDR1 SGHVS, CDR2 FNYEAQ. Trimming removed 3 bases from V and 0 bases from J; junction bases left unmatched: 3. CDR3 size: 16 residues. DNA for the CDR3: TGTGCCAGCAGCTTGCAGGGGGCCCCAACTAATGAAAAACTGTTTTTT. As protein: CASSLQGAPTNEKLFF.

The rearrangement joins TRBV21-1 to TRBJ1-6. TRBV21-1 is marked as a pseudogene. This CDR3 is built from 20 residues. DNA of the CDR3: TGTGCCAGCAGCAAAGCTAATAGACCCACTCTCGGCTCCTATAATTCACCCCTCCACTTT. Its translation is CASSKANRPTLGSYNSPLHF.

This sequence joins TRBV6-2 or TRBV6-3 and TRBJ2-1, with D possibly being TRBD2 (7 bases). V lost 6 bases to trimming and J lost 2 bases, with 14 bases between them. The CDR3 length is 15 residues. From germline, CDR1 is MNHEY and CDR2 SVGEGT. CDR3 coding DNA: TGTGCCAGCAGGAACGGGGGGCCCCCCTACAATGAGCAGTTCTTC. Translated: CASRNGGPPYNEQFF.

This clonotype was seen only a few times. The chain couples TRBV15 to TRBJ2-5; a weak D match, TRBD1 (5 bases). The CDR3 contains 12 residues. V lost 4 bases, J lost 6 bases, and 9 bases lay in between. Germline V gene lookup returns CDR1 LNHNV and CDR2 YYDKDF (reference sequence). This CDR3 reads CATSTRQKTQYF. For the CDR3, the DNA is TGTGCCACCAGCACTAGACAGAAGACCCAGTACTTC.

This clonotype was found a few times. The chain combines TRBV29-1 with TRBJ2-7, with TRBD1 matching over 9 bases. The V gene's germline CDR1 is SQVTM and CDR2 ANQGSEA. This CDR3 spans 17 amino acids. V lost 2 bases and J lost 0; bases outside the gene matches: 11. In DNA, the CDR3 is TGCAGCGTTGAATTGGGGGCCGGGACAGGGTACTCCTACGAGCAGTACTTC. Translation gives CSVELGAGTGYSYEQYF.

The chain couples TRBV7-8 to TRBJ2-3; 15 bases are a match to TRBD2. The ends lost 1 base at V and 5 bases at J; junction bases unmatched: 4. Looked up from germline, CDR1 is SGHVS and CDR2 is FQNEAQ. The CDR3 has 17 amino acids. Written as DNA, the CDR3 is TGTGCCAGCAGCTTAGAGGGACTAGCGGGAGGTGGAGATACGCAGTATTTT. Its translation is CASSLEGLAGGGDTQYF.

The genes are TRBV4-1 and TRBJ2-5; possibly TRBD1 or TRBD2 for D (6 bases each). Germline V gives CDR1 MGHRA, CDR2 YSYEKL. The CDR3 is 16 residues long. V was cut by 0 bases and J by 5 bases, with 16 bases left in between. CDR3 residues: CASSQDRGLVGETQYF. The CDR3 DNA sequence: TGCGCCAGCAGCCAAGATCGGGGGCTAGTCGGCGAGACCCAGTACTTC.

This chain joins TRBV6-5 and TRBJ1-5; D gene ambiguous. CDR1 is MNHEY and CDR2 is SVGAGI in the germline V gene. The length of the CDR3 is 15 residues. V was clipped by 2 bases and J by 6 bases, with 14 bases between them. CDR3 residues: CASSYRAQSSQPQHF. As DNA, the CDR3 is TGTGCCAGCAGTTACCGGGCACAGTCGAGTCAGCCCCAGCATTTT.

The chain links TRBV20-1 to TRBJ2-3; D gene ambiguous. The V gene's germline CDR1 is DFQATT and CDR2 SNEGSKA (reference sequence). The V gene lost 0 bases and the J gene lost 0 bases, with 4 bases spanning the gap. This CDR3 has 13 residues. CDR3 nucleotide sequence: TGCAGTGCTAGAGAGATCAGCACAGATACGCAGTATTTT. The encoded protein is CSAREISTDTQYF.

This clonotype was seen a few times. The gene calls are TRBV6-5 and TRBJ2-7, with 7 bases lining up with TRBD2. Unmatched junction bases numbered 4, after V lost 0 bases and J lost 2 bases. Germline CDR1 and CDR2: MNHEY and SVGAGI. CDR3 length equals 15 residues. CDR3 in amino acids: CASSYSPSGTYEQYF. DNA for the CDR3: TGTGCCAGCAGTTACTCGCCTAGCGGAACCTACGAGCAGTACTTC.

This clonotype was counted between two and nine times. V and J are TRBV5-1 and TRBJ1-2; D call uncertain. This CDR3 has 14 amino acids. The V gene lost 5 bases and the J gene lost 2 bases, with 13 bases spanning the gap. Germline V gene lookup returns CDR1 SGHRS and CDR2 YFSETQ. As DNA, the CDR3 is TGCGCCAGCAGGGTAAACACGGGCAACTATGGCTACACCTTC. Amino acid sequence: CASRVNTGNYGYTF.

This clonotype appeared once. The chain joins TRBV27 to TRBJ1-2; D might be TRBD1 (5 bases). This CDR3 has 13 residues. CDR1 is MNHEY, CDR2 SMNVEV, per germline (reference sequence). V was trimmed by 7 bases and J by 8 bases, leaving 17 bases between them. This chain's CDR3 is CASTPSGTGGYTF. DNA for the CDR3: TGTGCCAGCACCCCCTCCGGGACGGGGGGCTACACCTTC.

This clonotype came up a few times. The V call is TRBV4-1, the J call TRBJ2-7; possible D gene TRBD2, 5 bases. Germline V gene lookup returns CDR1 MGHRA and CDR2 YSYEKL. The CDR3 length is 15 residues. V lost 6 bases and J 0 bases, leaving 15 bases between the germline ends. The CDR3 coding sequence is TGCGCCAGCAGTCCCCGTTCGGGGAGCTCCTACGAGCAGTACTTC. Encoded protein: CASSPRSGSSYEQYF.

The V call is TRBV20-1, the J call TRBJ1-2, with TRBD1 identical over 7 bases. The germline V gene has CDR1 DFQATT and CDR2 SNEGSKA (reference sequence). This CDR3 contains 14 residues. V was clipped by 8 bases and J by 4 bases; unmatched bases: 13. The CDR3 bases are TGCAGTCGTAGGGGGACAGCGAACTTCTATGGCTACACCTTC. Its translation is CSRRGTANFYGYTF.

The genes are TRBV27 and TRBJ2-5; 8 positions match TRBD2. The junction had 17 bases not matched to a gene; V was cut back by 6 bases and J by 11 bases. The germline V gene has CDR1 MNHEY and CDR2 SMNVEV (reference sequence). This CDR3 has 15 amino acids. CDR3 DNA sequence: TGTGCCAGCAGAAGCGAGCGGGGGCTTCTCAATGAGCAGTACTTC. Translation gives CASRSERGLLNEQYF.

This clonotype was observed many times. The V call is TRBV29-1, the J call TRBJ2-1; either TRBD1 or TRBD2 may supply D (6 bases each). The CDR3 runs 15 residues. The V gene's germline CDR1 is SQVTM and CDR2 ANQGSEA. V gave up 8 bases and J gave up 4 bases, with 21 bases separating them. This CDR3 reads CSSWTRRGGYNEQFF. For the CDR3, the DNA is TGCAGCTCCTGGACTCGAAGAGGGGGGTACAATGAGCAGTTCTTC.